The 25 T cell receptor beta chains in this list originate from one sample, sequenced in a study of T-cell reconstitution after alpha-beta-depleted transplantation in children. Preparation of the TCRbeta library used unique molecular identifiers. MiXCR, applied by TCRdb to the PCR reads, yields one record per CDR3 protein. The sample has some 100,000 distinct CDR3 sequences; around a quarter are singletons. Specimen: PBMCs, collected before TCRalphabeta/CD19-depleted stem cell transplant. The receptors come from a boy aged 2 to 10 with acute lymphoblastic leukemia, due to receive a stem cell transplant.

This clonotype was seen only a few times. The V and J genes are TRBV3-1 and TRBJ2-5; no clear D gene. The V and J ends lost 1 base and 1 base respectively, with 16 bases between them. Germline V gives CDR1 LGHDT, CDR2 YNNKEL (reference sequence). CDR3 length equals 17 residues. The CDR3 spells CASSQAWARRTQETQYF. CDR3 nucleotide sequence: TGTGCCAGCAGCCAAGCGTGGGCCCGGCGTACCCAAGAGACCCAGTACTTC.

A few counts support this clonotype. The CDR3 sequence is CASSVSGQAAFEQYF. CDR3 DNA: TGTGCCAGCAGCGTGTCTGGACAGGCCGCTTTCGAGCAGTACTTC. The chain employs TRBV7-2 and TRBJ2-7; 7 bases agree with TRBD1. Germline CDR1 reads SGHTA; CDR2 reads FQGNSA. The trim removed 5 bases at V and 6 bases at J, leaving 13 bases unmatched. CDR3 length equals 15 residues.

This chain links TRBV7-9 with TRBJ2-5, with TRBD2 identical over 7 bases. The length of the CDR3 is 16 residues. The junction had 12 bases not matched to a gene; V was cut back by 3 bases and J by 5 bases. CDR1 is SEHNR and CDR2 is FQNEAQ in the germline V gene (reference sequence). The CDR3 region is CASSFPPGGSQETQYF. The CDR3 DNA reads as TGTGCCAGCAGCTTTCCGCCCGGCGGGAGTCAGGAGACCCAGTACTTC.

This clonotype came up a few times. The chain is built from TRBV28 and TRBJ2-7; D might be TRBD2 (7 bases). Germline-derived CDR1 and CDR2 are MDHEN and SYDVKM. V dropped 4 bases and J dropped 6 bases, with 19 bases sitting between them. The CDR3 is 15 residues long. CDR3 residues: CASSSIRGARIEQYF. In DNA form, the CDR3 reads TGTGCCAGCAGTTCGATCCGGGGGGCAAGAATCGAGCAGTACTTC.

Here the CDR3 reads CASSESLSTATYNEQFF. In DNA, the CDR3 is TGCGCCAGCAGTGAGTCATTGTCGACCGCCACCTACAATGAGCAGTTCTTC. The genes are TRBV10-2 and TRBJ2-1; no clear D gene. Trimming shortened V by 0 bases and J by 2 bases, and 14 bases separated the two germline ends. The CDR3 spans 17 residues. Germline CDR1 and CDR2: WSHSY and SAAADI.

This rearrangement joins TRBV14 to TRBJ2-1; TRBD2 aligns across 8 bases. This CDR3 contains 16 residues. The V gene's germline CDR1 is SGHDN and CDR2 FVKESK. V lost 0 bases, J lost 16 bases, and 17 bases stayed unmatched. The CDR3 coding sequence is TGTGCCAGCAGCCAAGATACTAGCGGAGCCAGGCGGGTCCGTTTCTTC. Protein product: CASSQDTSGARRVRFF.

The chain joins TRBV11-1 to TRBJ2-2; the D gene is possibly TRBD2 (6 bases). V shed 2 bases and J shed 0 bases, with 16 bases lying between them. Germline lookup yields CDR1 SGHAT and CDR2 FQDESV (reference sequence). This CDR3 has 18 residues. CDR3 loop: CASSLKAGGVSNTGELFF. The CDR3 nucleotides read TGTGCCAGCAGCTTAAAAGCTGGAGGGGTCTCGAACACCGGGGAGCTGTTTTTT.

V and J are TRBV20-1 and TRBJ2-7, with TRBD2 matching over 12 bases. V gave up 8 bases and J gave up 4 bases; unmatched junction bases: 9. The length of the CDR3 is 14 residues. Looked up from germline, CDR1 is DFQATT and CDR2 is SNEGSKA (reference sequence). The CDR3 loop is CSWAPGTSGYEQYF. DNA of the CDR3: TGCAGTTGGGCCCCCGGGACTAGCGGGTACGAGCAGTACTTC.

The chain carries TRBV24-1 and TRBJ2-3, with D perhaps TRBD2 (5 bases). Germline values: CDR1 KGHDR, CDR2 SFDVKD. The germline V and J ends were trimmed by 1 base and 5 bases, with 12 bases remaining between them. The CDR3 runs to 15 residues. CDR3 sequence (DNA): TGTGCCACCAGTGATTTAAGCGGAGCCGAAGATACGCAGTATTTT. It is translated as CATSDLSGAEDTQYF.

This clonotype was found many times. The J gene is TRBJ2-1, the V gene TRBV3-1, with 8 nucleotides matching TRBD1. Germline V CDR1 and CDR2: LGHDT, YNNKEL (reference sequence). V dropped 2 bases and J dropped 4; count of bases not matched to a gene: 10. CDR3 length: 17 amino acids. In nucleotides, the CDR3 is TGTGCCAGCAGCCAACAAATGGGGACAGGAATTTACAATGAGCAGTTCTTC. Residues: CASSQQMGTGIYNEQFF.

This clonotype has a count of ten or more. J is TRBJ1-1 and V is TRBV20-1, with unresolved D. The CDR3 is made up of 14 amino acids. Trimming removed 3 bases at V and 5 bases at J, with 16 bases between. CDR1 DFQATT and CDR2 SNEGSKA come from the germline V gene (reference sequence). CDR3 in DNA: TGCAGTGCTAGTCCCCGGGGAAAGAGGACTGAAGCTTTCTTT. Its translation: CSASPRGKRTEAFF.

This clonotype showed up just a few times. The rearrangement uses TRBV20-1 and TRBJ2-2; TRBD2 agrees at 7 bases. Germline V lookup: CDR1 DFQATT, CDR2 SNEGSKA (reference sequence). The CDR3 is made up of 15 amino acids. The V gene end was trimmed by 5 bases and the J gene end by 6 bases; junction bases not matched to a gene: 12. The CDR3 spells CSAFPSGGAAGELFF. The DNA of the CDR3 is TGCAGTGCTTTTCCTAGCGGAGGGGCCGCCGGGGAGCTGTTTTTT.

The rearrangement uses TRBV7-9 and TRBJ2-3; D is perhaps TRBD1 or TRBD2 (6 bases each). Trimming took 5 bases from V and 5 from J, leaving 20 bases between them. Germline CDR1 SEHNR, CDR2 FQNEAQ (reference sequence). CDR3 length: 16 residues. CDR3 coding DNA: TGTGCCAGCAGCCCACGATGGGGGGCGCGCAAAGATACGCAGTATTTT. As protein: CASSPRWGARKDTQYF.

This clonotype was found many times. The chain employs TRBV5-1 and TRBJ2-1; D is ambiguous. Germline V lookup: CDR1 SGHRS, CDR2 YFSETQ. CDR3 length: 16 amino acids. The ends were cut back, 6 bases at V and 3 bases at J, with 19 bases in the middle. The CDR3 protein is CASTIAGQRHYNEQFF. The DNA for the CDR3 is TGCGCCAGCACTATCGCCGGCCAGCGCCACTACAATGAGCAGTTCTTC.

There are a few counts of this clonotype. This CDR3 reads CAWTKGQGPDDTQYF. The CDR3 bases are TGTGCCTGGACCAAAGGACAGGGGCCCGACGATACGCAGTATTTT. The J gene is TRBJ2-3, the V gene TRBV30; 9 bases line up with TRBD1. The J segment lost 6 bases and the V segment lost 4 bases, leaving 11 bases of the junction unmatched. Germline loops: CDR1 GTSNPN, CDR2 SVGIG (reference sequence). This CDR3 has 15 residues.

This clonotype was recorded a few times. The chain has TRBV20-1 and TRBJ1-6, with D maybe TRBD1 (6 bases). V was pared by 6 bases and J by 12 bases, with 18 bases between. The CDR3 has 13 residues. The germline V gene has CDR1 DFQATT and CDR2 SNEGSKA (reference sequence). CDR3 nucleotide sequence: TGCAGTGCCACGAAGGGGGGTCAAGAACCCCTCCACTTT. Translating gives CSATKGGQEPLHF.

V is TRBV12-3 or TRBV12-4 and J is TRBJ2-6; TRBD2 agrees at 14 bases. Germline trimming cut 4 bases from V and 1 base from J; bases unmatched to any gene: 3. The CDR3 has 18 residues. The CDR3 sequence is CASSSRLAGGSGANVLTF. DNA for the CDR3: TGTGCCAGCAGTTCCCGACTAGCGGGAGGGTCTGGGGCCAACGTCCTGACTTTC.

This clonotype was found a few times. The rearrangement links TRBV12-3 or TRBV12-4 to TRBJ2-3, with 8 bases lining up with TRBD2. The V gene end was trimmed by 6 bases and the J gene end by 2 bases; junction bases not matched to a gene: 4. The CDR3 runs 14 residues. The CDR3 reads CASSDSGNTDTQYF. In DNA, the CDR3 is TGTGCCAGCAGCGATAGCGGGAACACAGATACGCAGTATTTT.

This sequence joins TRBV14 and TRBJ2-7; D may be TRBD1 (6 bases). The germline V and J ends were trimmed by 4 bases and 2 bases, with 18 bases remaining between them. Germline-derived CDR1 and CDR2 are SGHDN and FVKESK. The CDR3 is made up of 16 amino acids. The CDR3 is CASSPVWTDRTYEQYF. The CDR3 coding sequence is TGTGCCAGCAGCCCTGTTTGGACAGATCGCACCTACGAGCAGTACTTC.

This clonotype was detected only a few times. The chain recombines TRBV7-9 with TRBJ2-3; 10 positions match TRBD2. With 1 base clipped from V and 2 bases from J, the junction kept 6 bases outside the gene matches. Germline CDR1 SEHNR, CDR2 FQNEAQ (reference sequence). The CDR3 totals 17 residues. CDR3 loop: CASSLGGLAEDTDTQYF. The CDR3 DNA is TGTGCCAGCAGCTTAGGAGGACTAGCGGAGGACACAGATACGCAGTATTTT. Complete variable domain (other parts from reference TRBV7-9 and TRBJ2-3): DTGVSQNPRHKITKRGQNVTFRCDPISEHNRLYWYRQTLGQGPEFLTYFQNEAQLEKSRLLSDRFSAERPKGSFSTLEIQRTEQGDSAMYLCASSLGGLAEDTDTQYFGPGTRLTVL.

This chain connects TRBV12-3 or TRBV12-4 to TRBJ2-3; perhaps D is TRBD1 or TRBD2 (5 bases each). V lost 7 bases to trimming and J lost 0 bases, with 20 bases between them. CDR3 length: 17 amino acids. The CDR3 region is CASTRDAGFSSTDTQYF. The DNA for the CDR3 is TGTGCCAGCACCCGGGACGCGGGCTTTTCTAGCACAGATACGCAGTATTTT.

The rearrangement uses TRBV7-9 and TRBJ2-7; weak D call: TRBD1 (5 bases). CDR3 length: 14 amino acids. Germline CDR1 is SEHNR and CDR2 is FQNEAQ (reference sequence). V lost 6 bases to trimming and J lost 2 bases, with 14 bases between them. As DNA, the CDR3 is TGTGCCAGCAGGGCCAGGGCGTCTACCTACGAGCAGTACTTC. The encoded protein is CASRARASTYEQYF.

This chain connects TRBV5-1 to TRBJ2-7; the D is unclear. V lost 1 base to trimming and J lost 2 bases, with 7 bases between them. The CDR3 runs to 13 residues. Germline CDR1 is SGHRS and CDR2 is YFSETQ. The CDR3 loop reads CASSLQWPYEQYF. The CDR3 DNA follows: TGCGCCAGCAGCTTGCAGTGGCCCTACGAGCAGTACTTC. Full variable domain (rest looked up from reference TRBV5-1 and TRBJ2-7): KAGVTQTPRYLIKTRGQQVTLSCSPISGHRSVSWYQQTPGQGLQFLFEYFSETQRNKGNFPGRFSGRQFSNSRSEMNVSTLELGDSALYLCASSLQWPYEQYFGPGTRLTVT.

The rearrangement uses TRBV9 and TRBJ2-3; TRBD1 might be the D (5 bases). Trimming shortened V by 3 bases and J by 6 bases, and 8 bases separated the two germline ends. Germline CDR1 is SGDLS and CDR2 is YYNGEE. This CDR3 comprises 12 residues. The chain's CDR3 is CASSGNRDTQYF. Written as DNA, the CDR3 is TGTGCCAGCAGCGGAAACAGGGATACGCAGTATTTT.

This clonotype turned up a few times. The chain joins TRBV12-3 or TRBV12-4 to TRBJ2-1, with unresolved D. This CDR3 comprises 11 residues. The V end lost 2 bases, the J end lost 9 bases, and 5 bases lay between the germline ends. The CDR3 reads CASSLWGEQFF. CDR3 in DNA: TGTGCCAGCAGTTTATGGGGTGAGCAGTTCTTC.